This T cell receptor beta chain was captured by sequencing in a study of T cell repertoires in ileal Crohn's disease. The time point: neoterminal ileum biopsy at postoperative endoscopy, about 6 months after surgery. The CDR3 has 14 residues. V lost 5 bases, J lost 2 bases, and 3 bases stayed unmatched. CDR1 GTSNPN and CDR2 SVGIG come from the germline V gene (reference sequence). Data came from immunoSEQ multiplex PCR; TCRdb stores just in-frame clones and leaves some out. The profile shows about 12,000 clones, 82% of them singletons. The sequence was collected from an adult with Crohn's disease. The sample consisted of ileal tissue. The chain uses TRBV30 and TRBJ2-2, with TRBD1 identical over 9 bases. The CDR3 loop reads CAWGTGRNTGELFF. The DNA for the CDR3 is TGTGCCTGGGGGACAGGGCGAAACACCGGGGAGCTGTTTTTT.